These 26 T cell receptor beta chains were all obtained from the same sample, sequenced in a study of T cell responses to AZD1222 COVID-19 vaccine. Libraries were prepared by immunoSEQ multiplex PCR; TCRdb keeps only in-frame clonotypes and omits some of them. The data hold some 120,000 clones, with 80% to 90% observed a single time. The sample here was peripheral blood, taken on day 0 of AZD1222 vaccination. The receptor set was obtained from an adult in good health.

A few counts support this clone. The chain couples TRBV4-3 to TRBJ1-6; 10 bases fit TRBD1. The CDR3 extends over 18 amino acids. V was clipped by 2 bases and J by 2 bases; unmatched bases: 6. Germline V CDR1 and CDR2: LGHNA, YSLEER. In nucleotides, the CDR3 is TGCGCCAGCAGCCAAACCGTGGGGACAGGGGCCTATAATTCACCCCTCCACTTT. Protein: CASSQTVGTGAYNSPLHF.

The chain couples TRBV9 to TRBJ1-2, with 9 bases fitting TRBD1. With V trimmed by 3 bases and J by 8 bases, 8 bases remained unmatched. The CDR3 totals 14 residues. The germline gives CDR1 SGDLS, CDR2 YYNGEE. The CDR3 loop is CASSASTGGDGYTF. DNA of the CDR3: TGTGCCAGCAGCGCCTCAACAGGGGGCGACGGCTACACCTTC.

This chain uses TRBV5-4 with TRBJ2-3; D unresolved. CDR3 length equals 13 residues. Trimming took 1 base from V and 6 from J, leaving 9 bases between them. CDR1 and CDR2 (germline): SGHNT, YYREEE (reference sequence). CDR3 DNA sequence: TGTGCCAGCAGCTTGAACCTTATCGATACGCAGTATTTT. As protein: CASSLNLIDTQYF.

The chain uses TRBV9 and TRBJ2-2, with 7 bases identical to TRBD1. The CDR3 is made up of 17 amino acids. CDR1 SGDLS and CDR2 YYNGEE come from the germline V gene. V trimming: 3 bases; J trimming: 3 bases; junction bases outside the gene matches: 11. CDR3 nucleotides: TGTGCCAGCAGCGGGAGAGGGGGCGATGGATACACCGGGGAGCTGTTTTTT. Amino acids: CASSGRGGDGYTGELFF.

The gene calls are TRBV6-2 or TRBV6-3 and TRBJ2-3, with a weak D call TRBD2 (5 bases). Between the trimmed V and J ends, which lost 4 bases and 4 bases, there was a span of 21 bases. The CDR3 length is 17 residues. Germline V gene data show CDR1 as MNHEY and CDR2 as SVGEGT. As DNA, the CDR3 is TGTGCCAGCAGTTCCAATCTACGGGGAAGGGCGGCAGATACGCAGTATTTT. Amino acid sequence: CASSSNLRGRAADTQYF.

The chain has TRBV7-3 and TRBJ1-3; perhaps TRBD1 as D (5 bases). The V end lost 5 bases, the J end lost 8 bases, and 13 bases lay between the germline ends. The length of the CDR3 is 13 residues. Germline CDR1 SGHTA, CDR2 FQGTGA. The CDR3 sequence: CASSPPGGDTIYF. Here the CDR3 DNA reads TGTGCCAGCAGCCCCCCGGGGGGGGACACCATATATTTT.

This clone came up once. CDR3 bases: TGTGCCAGCAGTTACGCGAACCGGGACAGGGGAGAGCAGTACTTC. Its translation is CASSYANRDRGEQYF. The V call is TRBV6-5, the J call TRBJ2-7; 10 bases match TRBD1. Looked up from germline, CDR1 is MNHEY and CDR2 is SVGAGI. The CDR3 has 15 residues. J gave up 7 bases and V 2 bases, and 8 bases lay outside the gene matches.

The chain recombines TRBV4-1 with TRBJ2-2; unclear D gene. The CDR3 runs 12 residues. V lost 1 base, J lost 11 bases, and 8 bases lay in between. Germline loops: CDR1 MGHRA, CDR2 YSYEKL. CDR3 coding DNA: TGCGCCAGCAGCCAAGGATTAGGAGAGCTGTTTTTT. Its translation is CASSQGLGELFF.

The J gene is TRBJ2-1, the V gene TRBV5-1; 7 bases match TRBD2. Germline V gene lookup returns CDR1 SGHRS and CDR2 YFSETQ. The CDR3 is 15 amino acids. With 4 bases clipped from V and 8 bases from J, the junction kept 12 bases outside the gene matches. The CDR3 region has the DNA TGCGCCAGCAGCAGAACAGTTACGGGGAGGGATGAGCAGTTCTTC. It yields the protein CASSRTVTGRDEQFF.

J is TRBJ1-5 and V is TRBV30; 7 positions match TRBD1. V lost 3 bases and J lost 4; bases outside the gene matches: 6. CDR1 is GTSNPN, CDR2 SVGIG, per germline (reference sequence). The CDR3 has 14 amino acids. The CDR3 DNA follows: TGTGCCTGGAGCCTGGGACAGTTAAATCAGCCCCAGCATTTT. Residues: CAWSLGQLNQPQHF.

This clone has just one count. V gene TRBV12-5 combines with J gene TRBJ2-5; the D gene is possibly TRBD1 (6 bases). CDR1 and CDR2 from the germline V gene are LGHNT and FRNRAP. The CDR3 consists of 13 residues. Trimming pared 3 bases from V and 13 bases from J, leaving 18 bases between. For the CDR3, the DNA is TGTGCTAGTGGTTTAGAACCCGGGACACCGGTGTACTTC. This codes for CASGLEPGTPVYF.

This clone was seen more than once but under ten times. This chain connects TRBV6-5 to TRBJ2-7; D unresolved. The CDR3 is 15 amino acids. Germline-derived CDR1 and CDR2 are MNHEY and SVGAGI. V lost 1 base and J lost 0, with 10 bases in between. The CDR3 protein is CASSYYGPSSYEQYF. CDR3 nucleotides: TGTGCCAGCAGTTACTACGGGCCCAGCTCCTACGAGCAGTACTTC.

The genes are TRBV4-2 and TRBJ2-1, with D perhaps assigned TRBD1 or TRBD2 (5 bases each). Trimming stripped 0 bases from V and 6 bases from J, with 18 bases between. The CDR3 is 17 residues long. Germline CDR1 reads LGHNA; CDR2 reads YNFKEQ. The CDR3 DNA reads as TGTGCCAGCAGCCAAGACCAAGTTCGGGGCCAACTCAATGAGCAGTTCTTC. Translating gives CASSQDQVRGQLNEQFF.

The chain is built from TRBV30 and TRBJ1-2, with D possibly matching TRBD1 (5 bases). The CDR3 is 13 residues long. Trimming shortened V by 1 base and J by 8 bases, and 14 bases separated the two germline ends. CDR1 and CDR2 (germline): GTSNPN, SVGIG (reference sequence). The CDR3 sequence is CAWSAQGSFGYTF. CDR3 in DNA: TGTGCCTGGAGTGCTCAGGGTAGCTTCGGCTACACCTTC. Full variable domain (remainder filled in from reference TRBV30 and TRBJ1-2): SQTIHQWPATLVQPVGSPLSLECTVEGTSNPNLYWYRQAAGRGLQLLFYSVGIGQISSEVPQNLSASRPQDRQFILSSKKLLLSDSGFYLCAWSAQGSFGYTFGSGTRLTVV.

The genes are TRBV7-3 and TRBJ2-3; 10 positions match TRBD2. CDR3 length equals 17 residues. V was clipped by 5 bases and J by 4 bases; unmatched bases: 12. Germline CDR1 is SGHTA and CDR2 is FQGTGA. The CDR3 DNA reads TGTGCCAGCAGCAAAGGGTCTAGCGGGGGAGGGGCAGATACGCAGTATTTT. This encodes CASSKGSSGGGADTQYF.

The chain uses TRBV9 and TRBJ1-4; weak D call: TRBD1 (5 bases). The CDR3 spans 15 residues. The germline gives CDR1 SGDLS, CDR2 YYNGEE. V shed 4 bases and J shed 6 bases, with 16 bases lying between them. The CDR3 region has the DNA TGTGCCAGCAGCCCTGGGGGGACGTGGGATGAAAAACTGTTTTTT. The encoded protein is CASSPGGTWDEKLFF.

J is TRBJ1-2 and V is TRBV5-6; D remains unclear. The V and J ends lost 1 base and 8 bases respectively, with 18 bases between them. CDR3 length: 15 residues. The germline V gene encodes CDR1 SGHDT and CDR2 YYEEEE. The CDR3 DNA sequence: TGTGCCAGCAGCTTGCCGGACCCTGGTCCGTCCGGCTACACCTTC. Translation: CASSLPDPGPSGYTF.

This chain links TRBV7-2 with TRBJ1-2; 7 nucleotides line up with TRBD1. The CDR3 spans 15 residues. The germline V gene has CDR1 SGHTA and CDR2 FQGNSA. J was trimmed by 2 bases and V by 4 bases; bases with no gene match: 7. The CDR3, as DNA: TGTGCCAGCAGCTCCCGACAGGGACTAAACTATGGCTACACCTTC. Encoded protein: CASSSRQGLNYGYTF.

A single count supports this clone. V usage is TRBV7-2 and J usage is TRBJ1-4, with 7 bases lining up with TRBD1. Germline CDR1 and CDR2: SGHTA and FQGNSA. The V segment lost 5 bases and the J segment 6 bases; nucleotides outside the gene matches: 6. The CDR3 contains 14 residues. CDR3 loop: CASSPGRGHEKLFF. The CDR3 DNA reads as TGTGCCAGCAGCCCCGGGAGGGGGCATGAAAAACTGTTTTTT.

V and J are TRBV7-9 and TRBJ1-4; 9 bases are shared with TRBD1. Per germline, CDR1 SEHNR and CDR2 FQNEAQ (reference sequence). The CDR3 is 18 residues long. V shed 1 base and J 3 bases; nucleotides not matched to a gene: 9. The CDR3 DNA follows: TGTGCCAGCAGCTTAGTGAGGGGGCGACAGGGGGCTAATGAAAAACTGTTTTTT. Amino acids: CASSLVRGRQGANEKLFF.

The chain employs TRBV30 and TRBJ1-6, with D possibly matching TRBD1 (6 bases). The V gene's germline CDR1 is GTSNPN and CDR2 SVGIG (reference sequence). V lost 0 bases and J 9 bases, leaving 15 bases between the germline ends. This CDR3 has 15 residues. The CDR3 region is CAWSVLGARTSPLHF. The CDR3 coding sequence is TGTGCCTGGAGTGTACTGGGGGCTCGAACTTCACCCCTCCACTTT.

V and J are TRBV5-1 and TRBJ1-1, with 7 bases matching TRBD1. V was clipped by 4 bases and J by 1 base; unmatched bases: 13. The germline V gene has CDR1 SGHRS and CDR2 YFSETQ. This CDR3 is 17 amino acids long. CDR3 in amino acids: CASSTSRTGKANTEAFF. DNA for the CDR3: TGCGCCAGCAGCACCTCAAGGACAGGTAAAGCGAACACTGAAGCTTTCTTT.

The genes are TRBV6-6 and TRBJ1-3; 7 positions agree with TRBD1. The CDR3 length is 15 residues. Looked up from germline, CDR1 is MNHNY and CDR2 is SVGAGI (reference sequence). V was pared by 0 bases and J by 4 bases, with 3 bases of the junction left unmatched. The CDR3 nucleotides are TGTGCCAGCAGTTACTCGGCGGGACAGGGAAACACCATATATTTT. It encodes CASSYSAGQGNTIYF.

The chain combines TRBV7-3 with TRBJ1-1, with D possibly being TRBD1 (6 bases). CDR1 and CDR2 (germline): SGHTA, FQGTGA. V was cut by 5 bases and J by 5 bases, with 12 bases left in between. The CDR3 is made up of 13 amino acids. CDR3 in DNA: TGTGCCAGCAGCCCGACAGGTAATACTGAAGCTTTCTTT. Protein product: CASSPTGNTEAFF. Together with reference TRBV7-3 and TRBJ1-1, the CDR3 gives the full variable domain: GAGVSQTPSNKVTEKGKYVELRCDPISGHTALYWYRQSLGQGPEFLIYFQGTGAADDSGLPNDRFFAVRPEGSVSTLKIQRTERGDSAVYLCASSPTGNTEAFFGQGTRLTVV.

The rearrangement uses TRBV4-1 and TRBJ2-1; 9 nucleotides match TRBD2. The CDR3 has 18 amino acids. CDR1 MGHRA and CDR2 YSYEKL come from the germline V gene. V was clipped by 3 bases and J by 7 bases; unmatched bases: 16. CDR3 in DNA: TGCGCCAGCAGCCATACGCCCGAAGGCGGGGGGGCCTGGAATGAGCAGTTCTTC. This sequence encodes CASSHTPEGGGAWNEQFF.

The chain couples TRBV7-3 to TRBJ1-3, with 11 bases aligning to TRBD1. Germline loops: CDR1 SGHTA, CDR2 FQGTGA. The CDR3 is 16 amino acids. V was clipped by 5 bases and J by 4 bases; unmatched bases: 7. CDR3 sequence: CASSPRTGGQGNTIYF. The CDR3 DNA reads TGTGCCAGCAGCCCCCGGACAGGGGGCCAAGGAAACACCATATATTTT.